Here is one T cell receptor beta chain with its context. This clonotype was observed at least ten times. This receptor's antigen is unknown. Base qualities are not at hand, and no much larger clone is one base apart. This sample is part of a study of T cell repertoires in cytomegalovirus infection (dated by TCRdb to between 2019 and 2020). Regarding the research as a whole: Recently identified HLA-C-restricted CMV epitopes, whose presentation resists viral immunomodulation, were targeted by peptide stimulations together with well-studied HLA-B-restricted epitopes. Because public TCR beta signatures pointed to carriage of CMV infection together with the matching HLA type, the HLA type of each donor mattered for the analysis.

Taken with the paper, the label for treatment or condition translates to: in vitro stimulation with specific CMV peptide epitopes to enrich CMV-specific T cells. Overall results and qualifications from the work: In both this cohort and an independent cohort of a few hundred donors, the cumulative frequency of public TCR beta family members distinguished carriers of CMV infection plus the relevant HLA type. The ex vivo response was dominated by HLA-C-restricted CMV-specific TCR beta clonotypes, which also provided the single most frequent clonotype in two of eight donors.

Sequencing took place on an Illumina HiSeq 1500. In TCRdb, the public reads were trimmed at Q25 with fastp and aligned with MiXCR, with productive beta chains retained. For every CDR3 protein sequence, its rows merge into one entry that carries the most common genes and DNA. The sample table holds about 740,000 distinct CDR3 sequences, of which 30% to 35% were seen once. The ten largest make up over 15% of the sample. V is clipped by 1 base and J by 0 bases, and the sequence between their germline boundaries is 13 bases long. The CDR3 contains 17 residues, cysteine and phenylalanine counted. The DNA shown is the 51-base CDR3, in frame from base 1. Via the germline V gene, CDR1 is SGHTA and CDR2 FQGNSA.

Sequences were derived from cultured PBMCs, sampled from culture after CMV antigen stimulation. This sequence was found in a human donor in good health (CMV status not recorded). Some clones in this sample may be carry-over from other donors' samples. The chain was built from TRBV7-2 and TRBJ2-1, with TRBD2 tentatively as D gene (6 bases match). The encoded CDR3 is CASSLVERASSYNEQFF. The nucleotide sequence is TGTGCCAGCAGCTTAGTAGAGCGGGCTAGCTCCTACAATGAGCAGTTCTTC.